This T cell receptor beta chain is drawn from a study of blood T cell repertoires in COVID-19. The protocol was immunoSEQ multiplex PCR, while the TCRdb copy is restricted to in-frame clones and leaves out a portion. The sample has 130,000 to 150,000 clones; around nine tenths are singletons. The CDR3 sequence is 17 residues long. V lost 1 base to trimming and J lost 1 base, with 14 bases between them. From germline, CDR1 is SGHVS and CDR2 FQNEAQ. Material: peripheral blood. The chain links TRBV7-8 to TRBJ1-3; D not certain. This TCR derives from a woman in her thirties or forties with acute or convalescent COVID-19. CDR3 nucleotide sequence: TGTGCCAGCAGCTTAGGGGTGGGTGGGAGTTCTGGAAACACCATATATTTT. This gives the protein CASSLGVGGSSGNTIYF.